The subject of this entry is one T cell receptor beta chain. Researchers ran the PCR with 60 Vbeta and 13 Jbeta primers. TCRdb's copy holds only in-frame clones and misses some; the assay was immunoSEQ multiplex PCR. The table lists roughly 190,000 clones, around 78% of them singletons. This sample was taken from a study of cytomegalovirus exposure and HLA in healthy donors. This CDR3 region has 14 residues. The V and J ends lost 4 bases and 0 bases, in that order; junction bases with no gene match: 4. In germline, CDR1 is SGHNT, CDR2 YYREEE (reference sequence). The clonotype comes from a woman in her twenties or thirties in good health and CMV-seropositive. This chain uses TRBV5-4 with TRBJ2-7, with 7 bases aligning to TRBD2. Source material: PBMCs. Here the CDR3 DNA reads TGTGCCAGCAGCGACTTAGCGGGCTCCTACGAGCAGTACTTC. Protein product: CASSDLAGSYEQYF.